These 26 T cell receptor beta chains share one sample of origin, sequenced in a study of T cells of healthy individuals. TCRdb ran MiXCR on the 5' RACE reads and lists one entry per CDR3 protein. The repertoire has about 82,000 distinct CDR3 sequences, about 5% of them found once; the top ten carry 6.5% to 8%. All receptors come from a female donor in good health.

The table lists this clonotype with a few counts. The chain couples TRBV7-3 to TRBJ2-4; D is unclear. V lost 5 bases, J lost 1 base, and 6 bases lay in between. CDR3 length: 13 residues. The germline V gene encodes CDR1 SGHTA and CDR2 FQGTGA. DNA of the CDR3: TGTGCCAGCAGCCCTCCGGCCAAAAACATTCAGTACTTC. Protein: CASSPPAKNIQYF.

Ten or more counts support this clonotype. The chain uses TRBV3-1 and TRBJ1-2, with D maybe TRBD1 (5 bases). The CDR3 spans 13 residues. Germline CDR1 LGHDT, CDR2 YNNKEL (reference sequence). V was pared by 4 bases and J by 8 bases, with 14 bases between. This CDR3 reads CASSPLGVSGYTF. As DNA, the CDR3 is TGTGCCAGCAGCCCCCTGGGGGTATCGGGCTACACCTTC.

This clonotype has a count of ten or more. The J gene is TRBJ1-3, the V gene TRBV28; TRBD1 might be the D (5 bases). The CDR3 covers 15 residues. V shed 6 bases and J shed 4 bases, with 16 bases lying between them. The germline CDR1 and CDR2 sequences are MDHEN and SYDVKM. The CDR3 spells CASSQPREKGNTIYF. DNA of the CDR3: TGTGCCAGCAGCCAACCCAGGGAGAAGGGAAACACCATATATTTT.

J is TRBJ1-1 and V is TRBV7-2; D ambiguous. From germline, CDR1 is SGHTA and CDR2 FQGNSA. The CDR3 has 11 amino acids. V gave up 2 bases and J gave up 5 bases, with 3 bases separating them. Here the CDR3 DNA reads TGTGCCAGCAGCTTAATGACTGAAGCTTTCTTT. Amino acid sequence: CASSLMTEAFF. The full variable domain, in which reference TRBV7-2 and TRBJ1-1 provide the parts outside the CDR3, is GAGVSQSPSNKVTEKGKDVELRCDPISGHTALYWYRQSLGQGLEFLIYFQGNSAPDKSGLPSDRFSAERTGGSVSTLTIQRTQQEDSAVYLCASSLMTEAFFGQGTRLTVV.

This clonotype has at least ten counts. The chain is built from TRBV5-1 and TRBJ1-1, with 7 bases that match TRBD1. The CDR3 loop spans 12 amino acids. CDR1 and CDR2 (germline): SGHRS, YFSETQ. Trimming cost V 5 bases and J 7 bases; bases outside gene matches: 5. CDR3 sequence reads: CASRQGQSEAFF. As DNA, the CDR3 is TGCGCCAGCAGACAGGGACAGAGTGAAGCTTTCTTT.

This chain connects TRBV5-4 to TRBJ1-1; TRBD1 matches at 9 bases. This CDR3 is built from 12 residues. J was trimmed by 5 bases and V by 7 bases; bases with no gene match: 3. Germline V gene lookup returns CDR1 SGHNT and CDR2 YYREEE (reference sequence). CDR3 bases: TGTGCCAGCGTCGGACAGGGGACTGAAGCTTTCTTT. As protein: CASVGQGTEAFF.

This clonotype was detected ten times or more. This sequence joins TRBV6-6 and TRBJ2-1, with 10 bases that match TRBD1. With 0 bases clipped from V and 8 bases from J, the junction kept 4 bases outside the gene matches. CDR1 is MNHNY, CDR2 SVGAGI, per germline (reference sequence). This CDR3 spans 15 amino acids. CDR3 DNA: TGTGCCAGCAGTTACTCGAAAGGGACAGGGGATGAGCAGTTCTTC. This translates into CASSYSKGTGDEQFF.

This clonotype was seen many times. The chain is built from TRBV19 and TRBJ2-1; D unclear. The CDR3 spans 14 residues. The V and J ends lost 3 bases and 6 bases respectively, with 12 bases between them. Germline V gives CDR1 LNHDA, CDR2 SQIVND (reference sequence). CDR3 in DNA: TGTGCCAGTAGTATGGGTTTACTAAGCAATGAGCAGTTCTTC. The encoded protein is CASSMGLLSNEQFF.

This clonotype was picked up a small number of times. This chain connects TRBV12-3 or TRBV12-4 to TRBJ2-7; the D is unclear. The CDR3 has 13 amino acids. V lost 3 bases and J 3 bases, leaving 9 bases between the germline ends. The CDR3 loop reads CASSLGLHYEQYF. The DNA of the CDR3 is TGTGCCAGCAGTTTGGGATTACACTACGAGCAGTACTTC.

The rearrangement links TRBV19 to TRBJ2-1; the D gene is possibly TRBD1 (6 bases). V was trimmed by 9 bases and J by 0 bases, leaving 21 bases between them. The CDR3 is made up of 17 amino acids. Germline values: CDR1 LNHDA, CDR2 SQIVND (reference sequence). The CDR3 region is CASRGGWTLSSYNEQFF. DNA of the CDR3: TGTGCCAGCCGTGGGGGCTGGACACTTAGCTCCTACAATGAGCAGTTCTTC.

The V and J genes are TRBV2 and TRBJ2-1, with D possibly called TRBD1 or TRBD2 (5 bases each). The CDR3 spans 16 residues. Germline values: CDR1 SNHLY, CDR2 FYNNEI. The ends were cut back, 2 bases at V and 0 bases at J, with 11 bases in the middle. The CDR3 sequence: CASSERGVSSYNEQFF. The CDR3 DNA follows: TGTGCCAGCAGTGAAAGAGGGGTGAGCTCCTACAATGAGCAGTTCTTC.

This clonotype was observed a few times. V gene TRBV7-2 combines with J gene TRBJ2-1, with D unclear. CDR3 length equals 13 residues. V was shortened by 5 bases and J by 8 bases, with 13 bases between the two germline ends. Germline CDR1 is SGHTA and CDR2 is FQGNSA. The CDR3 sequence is CASSRPRFDEQFF. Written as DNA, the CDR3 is TGTGCCAGCAGCCGACCAAGGTTCGATGAGCAGTTCTTC.

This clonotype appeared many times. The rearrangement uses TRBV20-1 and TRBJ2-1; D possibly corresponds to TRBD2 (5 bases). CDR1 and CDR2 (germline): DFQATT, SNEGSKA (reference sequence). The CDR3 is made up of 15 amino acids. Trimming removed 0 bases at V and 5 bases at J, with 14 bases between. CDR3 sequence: CSARDGVAINNEQFF. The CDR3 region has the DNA TGCAGTGCTAGAGATGGGGTAGCGATTAACAATGAGCAGTTCTTC.

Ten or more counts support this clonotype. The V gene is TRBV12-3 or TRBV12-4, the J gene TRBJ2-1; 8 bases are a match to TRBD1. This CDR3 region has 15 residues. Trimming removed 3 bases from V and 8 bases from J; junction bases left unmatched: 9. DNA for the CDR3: TGTGCCAGCAGTTTCGGGTCAGGGGGCCCCGATGAGCAGTTCTTC. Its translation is CASSFGSGGPDEQFF.

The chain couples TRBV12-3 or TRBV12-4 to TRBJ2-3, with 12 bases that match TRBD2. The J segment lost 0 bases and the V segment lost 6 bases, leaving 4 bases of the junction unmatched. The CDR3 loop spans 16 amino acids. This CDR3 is CASRRTSGVSTDTQYF. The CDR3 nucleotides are TGTGCCAGCAGACGGACTAGCGGGGTTAGCACAGATACGCAGTATTTT.

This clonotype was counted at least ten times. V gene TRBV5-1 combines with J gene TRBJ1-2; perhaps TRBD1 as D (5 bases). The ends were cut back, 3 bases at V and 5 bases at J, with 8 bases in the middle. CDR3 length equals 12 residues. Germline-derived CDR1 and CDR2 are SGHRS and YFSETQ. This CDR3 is CASSSDRYGYTF. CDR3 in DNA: TGCGCCAGCAGCTCCGACAGATATGGCTACACCTTC.

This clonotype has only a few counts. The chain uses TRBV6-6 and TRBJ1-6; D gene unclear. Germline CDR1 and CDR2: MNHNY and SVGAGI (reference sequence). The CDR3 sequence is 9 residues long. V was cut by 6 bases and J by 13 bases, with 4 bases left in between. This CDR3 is CASSPPLHF. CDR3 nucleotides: TGTGCCAGCAGCCCGCCCCTCCACTTT.

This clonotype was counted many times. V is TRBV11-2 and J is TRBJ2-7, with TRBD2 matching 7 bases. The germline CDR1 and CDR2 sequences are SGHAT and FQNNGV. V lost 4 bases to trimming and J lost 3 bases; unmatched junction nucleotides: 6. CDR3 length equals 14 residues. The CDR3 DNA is TGTGCCAGCAGCTGGGGGGGGAGCCTCTACGAGCAGTACTTC. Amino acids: CASSWGGSLYEQYF.

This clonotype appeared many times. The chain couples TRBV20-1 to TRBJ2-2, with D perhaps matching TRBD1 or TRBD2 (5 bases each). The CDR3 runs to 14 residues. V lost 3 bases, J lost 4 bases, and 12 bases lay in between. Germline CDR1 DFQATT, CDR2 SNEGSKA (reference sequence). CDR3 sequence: CSASRDLGTGELFF. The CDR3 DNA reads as TGCAGTGCTAGCCGGGACCTGGGCACCGGGGAGCTGTTTTTT.

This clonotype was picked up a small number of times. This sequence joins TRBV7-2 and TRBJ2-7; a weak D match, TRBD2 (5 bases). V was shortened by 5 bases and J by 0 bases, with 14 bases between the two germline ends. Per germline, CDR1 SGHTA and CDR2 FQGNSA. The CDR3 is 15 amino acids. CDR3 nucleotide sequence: TGTGCCAGCAGCCTTAGTGCGGGCGCCTCCTACGAGCAGTACTTC. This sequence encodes CASSLSAGASYEQYF.

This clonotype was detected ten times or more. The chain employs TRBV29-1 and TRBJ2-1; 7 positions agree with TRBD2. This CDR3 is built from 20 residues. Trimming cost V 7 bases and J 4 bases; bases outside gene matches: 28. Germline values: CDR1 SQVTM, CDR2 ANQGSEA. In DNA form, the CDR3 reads TGCAGCGCTCCCCCGGAACACGCAGGGCTAGCGGCCCTTAAATACAATGAGCAGTTCTTC. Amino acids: CSAPPEHAGLAALKYNEQFF.

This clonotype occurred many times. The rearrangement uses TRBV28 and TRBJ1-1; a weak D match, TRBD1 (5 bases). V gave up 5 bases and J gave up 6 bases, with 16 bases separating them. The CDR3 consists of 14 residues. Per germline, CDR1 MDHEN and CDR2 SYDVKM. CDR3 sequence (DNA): TGTGCCAGCAGTCCAGGGACGGCAATCGCTGAAGCTTTCTTT. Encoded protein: CASSPGTAIAEAFF.

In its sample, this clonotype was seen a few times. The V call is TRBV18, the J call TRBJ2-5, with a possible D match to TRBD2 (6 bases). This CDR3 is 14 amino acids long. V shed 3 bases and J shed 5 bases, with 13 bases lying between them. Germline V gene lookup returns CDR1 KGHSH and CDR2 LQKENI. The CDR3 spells CASSPLGTGETQYF. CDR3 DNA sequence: TGTGCCAGCTCACCGCTCGGGACTGGGGAGACCCAGTACTTC.

CDR3 sequence: CASSYSESSYNEQFF. CDR3 nucleotide sequence: TGTGCCAGCAGTTATAGTGAGAGCTCCTACAATGAGCAGTTCTTC. This chain joins TRBV6-2 or TRBV6-3 and TRBJ2-1; D is ambiguous. Germline CDR1 reads MNHEY; CDR2 reads SVGEGT. The germline V and J ends were trimmed by 3 bases and 0 bases, with 9 bases remaining between them. CDR3 size: 15 residues.

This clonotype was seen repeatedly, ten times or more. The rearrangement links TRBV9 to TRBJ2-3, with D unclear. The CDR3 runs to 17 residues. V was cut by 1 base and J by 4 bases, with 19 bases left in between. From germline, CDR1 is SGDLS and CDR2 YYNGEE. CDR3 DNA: TGTGCCAGCAGCGTACGTTCGGCAGCCCGCGGCTCAGATACGCAGTATTTT. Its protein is CASSVRSAARGSDTQYF.

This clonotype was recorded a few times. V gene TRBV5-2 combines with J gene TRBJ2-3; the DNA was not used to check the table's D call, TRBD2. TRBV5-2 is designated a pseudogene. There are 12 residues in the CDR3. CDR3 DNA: TGTGCCAGCAATCTACTAGATGGTACGCAGTATTTT. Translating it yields CASNLLDGTQYF.